A selection of T cell receptor beta chains follows, all from one sample in a study of blood T cell repertoires in COVID-19. Assay used: immunoSEQ multiplex PCR; TCRdb lists only in-frame clones, some missing. The profile shows around 150,000 clones, around 90% of them singletons. Specimen: peripheral blood. Every receptor here comes from a man aged 60 to 75 with active or convalescent COVID-19. Each CDR3 is given with its conserved first and last residue. Each record gives: V gene, J gene, clone size, CDR3 length, D gene, CDR3 DNA, CDR3 protein. D genes are given only for firm matches. Rows may omit the clone size; those that give it use once, few, many or a size class.

TRBV6-5,TRBJ1-1,few,14,.,TGTGCCAGCAGTTCCGGACACTTGAACACTGAAGCTTTCTTT,CASSSGHLNTEAFF
TRBV2,TRBJ1-5,.,13,.,TGTGCCAGCACCTCCCGGGTGTCACAGCCCCAGCATTTT,CASTSRVSQPQHF
TRBV6-6,TRBJ1-6,.,14,.,TGTGCCAGCAGTCAGCTCCCGGGAGATTCACCCCTCCACTTT,CASSQLPGDSPLHF
TRBV5-6,TRBJ2-3,.,17,TRBD2,TGTGCCAGCAGCTTGGAAACTAGCGGGACGGGTGCAGATACGCAGTATTTT,CASSLETSGTGADTQYF
TRBV5-1,TRBJ2-1,.,15,TRBD2,TGCGCCAGCAGCTTGGTTAGCGGGGGGGACAATGAGCAGTTCTTC,CASSLVSGGDNEQFF
TRBV6-5,TRBJ2-7,.,15,.,TGTGCCAGCAGACCCTCCCGGGTCCCCGCAAACGAGCAGTACTTC,CASRPSRVPANEQYF
TRBV10-1,TRBJ2-3,.,14,.,TGCGCCAGTTCCACGGGAATCGGCACAGATACGCAGTATTTT,CASSTGIGTDTQYF
TRBV6-1,TRBJ2-1,.,11,.,TGTGCCAGCAGAGAACGGAATGAGCAGTTCTTC,CASRERNEQFF
TRBV15,TRBJ1-1,.,15,TRBD1,TGTGCCACCAGCAGACCCGGGACAGGGGGGACTGAAGCTTTCTTT,CATSRPGTGGTEAFF
TRBV6-5,TRBJ1-2,.,14,TRBD1,TGTGCCAGCAGTCGACCGGGACAGGCCTATGGCTACACCTTC,CASSRPGQAYGYTF
TRBV7-6,TRBJ1-5,.,18,TRBD1,TGTGCCAGCAGCCCCCGGATGGGCAGGGGGTATAGCAATCAGCCCCAGCATTTT,CASSPRMGRGYSNQPQHF
TRBV19,TRBJ1-6,few,12,.,TGTGCCAGTAGTAAGCCGAATTCACCCCTCCACTTT,CASSKPNSPLHF
TRBV4-2,TRBJ1-4,.,15,.,TGTGCCAGCAGCCAAGAATCCTTACCAGATGAAAAACTGTTTTTT,CASSQESLPDEKLFF
TRBV19,TRBJ1-5,.,15,.,TGTGCCAGTAGTATGTATTTCAGGGTCGATCAGCCCCAGCATTTT,CASSMYFRVDQPQHF
TRBV10-1,TRBJ2-1,.,11,.,TGCGCCAGCTCTAGACCCAATGAGCAGTTCTTC,CASSRPNEQFF
TRBV19,TRBJ2-3,.,16,.,TGTGCCAGTAGTATAGCGGCAGGGTTTGGGGCAGATACGCAGTATTTT,CASSIAAGFGADTQYF
TRBV25-1,TRBJ1-3,few,14,.,TGTGCCAGCAGTGAACAATCCTCTGGAAACACCATATATTTT,CASSEQSSGNTIYF
TRBV6-5,TRBJ1-1,.,16,TRBD1,TGTGCCAGCAGTTCCTACGACGGGACAGGCAACACTGAAGCTTTCTTT,CASSSYDGTGNTEAFF
TRBV5-5,TRBJ1-2,.,14,.,TGTGCCAGCAGCGTAAGTGCAGGGTTCTATGGCTACACCTTC,CASSVSAGFYGYTF
TRBV18,TRBJ2-3,.,15,TRBD1,TGTGCCAGCTCACCACGTCAGGGGGTTGGGGATACGCAGTATTTT,CASSPRQGVGDTQYF
TRBV5-1,TRBJ1-2,.,16,TRBD1,TGCGCCAGCACCTACGATATGGGACAGGGATACTATGGCTACACCTTC,CASTYDMGQGYYGYTF
TRBV10-3,TRBJ1-6,.,14,.,TGTGCCATCAGGACGACAGATTATAATTCACCCCTCCACTTT,CAIRTTDYNSPLHF
TRBV14,TRBJ1-2,.,12,.,TGTGCCAGCAGCCAATCGGTGGGGGCACGAACCTTC,CASSQSVGARTF
TRBV2,TRBJ1-1,.,14,.,TGTGCCAGCAGCAGCCTAGGCTCGAACACTGAAGCTTTCTTT,CASSSLGSNTEAFF
TRBV5-1,TRBJ1-3,.,14,TRBD1,TGCGCCAGCAGCTTGGGACAGGGTGGAAACACCATATATTTT,CASSLGQGGNTIYF
TRBV7-9,TRBJ2-2,few,17,.,TGTGCCAGCAGCTCGACAACGCCGGGTTGGGGGGCCGGGGAGCTGTTTTTT,CASSSTTPGWGAGELFF
TRBV27,TRBJ2-7,once,14,.,TGTGCCAGCAGTTTGGGTCCAGGGGAAGGGGAGCAGTACTTC,CASSLGPGEGEQYF
TRBV27,TRBJ2-7,.,13,.,TGTGCCAGCAGGCGGGAATACTCCTACGAGCAGTACTTC,CASRREYSYEQYF
TRBV20-1,TRBJ1-5,.,14,.,TGCAGTGCTAGTTTCGGTACAGGGAATCAGCCCCAGCATTTT,CSASFGTGNQPQHF